This passage covers 21 T cell receptor beta chains from one sample sequenced in a study of metastatic and nonmetastatic thyroid tumors. No treatment of any kind had been given to any patient before thyroid surgery. TCRdb reprocessed the PCR reads using MiXCR. The sample lists about 39,000 clones; around 15% were seen once. Sequencing was carried out using blood. These TCRs come from a female donor with papillary thyroid cancer or a benign thyroid nodule (not recorded which). Some clones in this sample may be carry-over from other donors' samples.

This clone appeared many times. The rearrangement links TRBV20-1 to TRBJ1-1; D remains unclear. Per the germline V gene, CDR1 is DFQATT and CDR2 is SNEGSKA (reference sequence). CDR3 length equals 15 residues. V gave up 2 bases and J gave up 0 bases, with 13 bases separating them. Here the CDR3 DNA reads TGCAGTGCTAGACAGTCTAAGTCCTTGAACACTGAAGCTTTCTTT. It encodes CSARQSKSLNTEAFF.

This clone has a count of ten or more. This sequence joins TRBV20-1 and TRBJ1-5; 8 bases match TRBD1. The ends lost 2 bases at V and 4 bases at J; junction bases unmatched: 4. Germline values: CDR1 DFQATT, CDR2 SNEGSKA (reference sequence). The CDR3 covers 14 residues. CDR3 in DNA: TGCAGTGCTAGACGGACAGGGCTGAATCAGCCCCAGCATTTT. Translation: CSARRTGLNQPQHF.

The V gene is TRBV11-1, the J gene TRBJ1-5; 7 nucleotides line up with TRBD1. V was pared by 4 bases and J by 4 bases, with 10 bases of the junction left unmatched. This CDR3 comprises 16 residues. From germline, CDR1 is SGHAT and CDR2 FQDESV (reference sequence). The CDR3 DNA is TGTGCCAGCAGCTCGAGGTTGGACAGGAATAATCAGCCCCAGCATTTT. Translation: CASSSRLDRNNQPQHF.

About this clone itself: A much larger clonotype is one base distant, so this may be a read error. V and J are TRBV19 and TRBJ2-3; 8 bases align to TRBD2. Germline V gene lookup returns CDR1 LNHDA and CDR2 SQIVND (reference sequence). The CDR3 is made up of 15 amino acids. The J segment lost 4 bases and the V segment lost 7 bases, leaving 10 bases of the junction unmatched. CDR3 in DNA: TGTGCCAGTACCCCCGGCGGGAGGTGTCCAGATACGCAGTATTTT. Its translation is CASTPGGRCPDTQYF.

The sample holds many counts of this clone. The chain uses TRBV12-5 and TRBJ1-5; 8 nucleotides line up with TRBD1. This CDR3 region has 14 residues. Germline loops: CDR1 LGHNT, CDR2 FRNRAP. Trimming took 5 bases from V and 4 from J; bases not matched to a gene: 4. CDR3 coding DNA: TGTGCTAGTGGTCCCGGACAGGGAAATCAGCCCCAGCATTTT. Its translation is CASGPGQGNQPQHF.

This clone ranks as medium-sized. The chain combines TRBV28 with TRBJ2-7; D is undetermined. The CDR3 contains 11 residues. Germline V gives CDR1 MDHEN, CDR2 SYDVKM. The V gene lost 2 bases and the J gene lost 7 bases, with 6 bases spanning the gap. CDR3 sequence reads: CASSLALEQYF. DNA of the CDR3: TGTGCCAGCAGTTTAGCGCTGGAGCAGTACTTC. The full variable domain, in which reference TRBV28 and TRBJ2-7 provide the parts outside the CDR3, is DVKVTQSSRYLVKRTGEKVFLECVQDMDHENMFWYRQDPGLGLRLIYFSYDVKMKEKGDIPEGYSVSREKKERFSLILESASTNQTSMYLCASSLALEQYFGPGTRLTVT.

This clone was detected ten times or more. The chain links TRBV19 to TRBJ2-1; 8 positions agree with TRBD2. Germline CDR1 is LNHDA and CDR2 is SQIVND (reference sequence). Trimming at V came to 7 bases and at J to 0 bases, leaving 8 bases not matched to a gene. CDR3 length equals 16 residues. CDR3 bases: TGTGCCAGTACCTTAGCGGGACCCCGCTCCTACAATGAGCAGTTCTTC. Its protein product is CASTLAGPRSYNEQFF.

Comment on this clone: At one end, the junction sequence differs from germline, possibly due to a read error. The chain uses TRBV27 and TRBJ2-7; D is tentatively TRBD1 or TRBD2 (6 bases each). Germline V gene sequence: CDR1 MNHEY, CDR2 SMNVEV (reference sequence). This CDR3 has 12 residues. CDR3 sequence: CAGSLGGHEQYF. The CDR3 region has the DNA TGTGCCGGCAGTTTGGGGGGCCACGAGCAGTACTTC.

To note about this clone: A much larger clone differs by one base, so this may be a read error. Other DNA sequences in the sample encode the same CDR3. This sequence joins TRBV20-1 and TRBJ1-1; 7 nucleotides match TRBD1. Germline CDR1 and CDR2: DFQATT and SNEGSKA (reference sequence). The CDR3 has 15 amino acids. CDR3 loop: CSAKDLPDRDTEAFF. For the CDR3, the DNA is TGCAGTGCCAAGGACTTACCCGACAGGGACACAGAAGCTTTCTTT.

This clone was recorded at least ten times. V and J are TRBV10-2 and TRBJ2-3, with TRBD2 identical over 8 bases. The CDR3 is 14 amino acids. The V segment lost 5 bases and the J segment 3 bases; nucleotides outside the gene matches: 4. CDR1 WSHSY and CDR2 SAAADI come from the germline V gene. CDR3 nucleotides: TGCGCCAGCAGTTTAAGCGGGAGAACAGATACGCAGTATTTT. It codes for CASSLSGRTDTQYF.

The V call is TRBV20-1, the J call TRBJ2-7, with 10 bases lining up with TRBD1. The germline V gene encodes CDR1 DFQATT and CDR2 SNEGSKA (reference sequence). V lost 5 bases and J lost 6; bases outside the gene matches: 4. The CDR3 loop spans 12 amino acids. The CDR3 sequence is CSAGTGAFEQYF. CDR3 nucleotide sequence: TGCAGTGCTGGGACAGGGGCATTCGAGCAGTACTTC.

This clone was detected many times. V and J are TRBV20-1 and TRBJ1-5; perhaps TRBD1 as D (5 bases). Germline V CDR1 and CDR2: DFQATT, SNEGSKA (reference sequence). V dropped 2 bases and J dropped 1 base, with 9 bases sitting between them. The CDR3 is 14 amino acids. This chain's CDR3 is CSARRGGSNQPQHF. The CDR3 DNA reads as TGCAGTGCTAGAAGGGGTGGCAGCAATCAGCCCCAGCATTTT.

This clone showed up many times. This chain's CDR3 is CASSARDRLAKNIQYF. The CDR3 DNA sequence: TGTGCCAGCAGTGCCCGGGACCGATTAGCCAAAAACATTCAGTACTTC. The V gene is TRBV2, the J gene TRBJ2-4; TRBD1 or TRBD2 may be the D gene (5 bases each). V was trimmed by 4 bases and J by 0 bases, leaving 13 bases between them. This CDR3 spans 16 amino acids. Germline V lookup: CDR1 SNHLY, CDR2 FYNNEI.

This clone was picked up many times. The gene calls are TRBV29-1 and TRBJ1-2; tentative D call: TRBD1 (5 bases). CDR1 is SQVTM and CDR2 is ANQGSEA in the germline V gene. The CDR3 sequence is 14 residues long. Trimming left V 1 base short and J 8 bases short, with 17 bases between. The CDR3 loop reads CSVEATGRLKGYTF. The DNA for the CDR3 is TGCAGCGTTGAAGCGACGGGGCGCTTAAAGGGCTACACCTTC. Variable domain in full (rest from reference TRBV29-1 and TRBJ1-2): SAVISQKPSRDICQRGTSLTIQCQVDSQVTMMFWYRQQPGQSLTLIATANQGSEATYESGFVIDKFPISRPNLTFSTLTVSNMSPEDSSIYLCSVEATGRLKGYTFGSGTRLTVV.

The sample holds many counts of this clone. The chain has TRBV19 and TRBJ2-1, with TRBD2 identical over 10 bases. CDR3 length: 16 amino acids. Germline-derived CDR1 and CDR2 are LNHDA and SQIVND (reference sequence). V was pared by 7 bases and J by 10 bases, with 16 bases of the junction left unmatched. In nucleotides, the CDR3 is TGTGCCAGTAATCCCCCAGAAGCGGGAGGGCCGGGGGAGCAGTTCTTC. It yields the protein CASNPPEAGGPGEQFF.

V is TRBV7-6 and J is TRBJ2-2; 9 bases are a match to TRBD1. The germline CDR1 and CDR2 sequences are SGHVS and FNYEAQ. Trimming took 2 bases from V and 1 from J; bases not matched to a gene: 11. The CDR3 is made up of 19 amino acids. The CDR3 nucleotides are TGTGCCAGCAGCTTACTCGGTTGGGACAGGGTCAAGAACACCGGGGAGCTGTTTTTT. This sequence encodes CASSLLGWDRVKNTGELFF. Full variable domain (missing parts from reference TRBV7-6 and TRBJ2-2): GAGVSQSPRYKVTKRGQDVALRCDPISGHVSLYWYRQALGQGPEFLTYFNYEAQQDKSGLPNDRFSAERPEGSISTLTIQRTEQRDSAMYRCASSLLGWDRVKNTGELFFGEGSRLTVL.

This clone was seen a handful of times. The gene calls are TRBV7-9 and TRBJ1-6; 7 bases align to TRBD1. The CDR3 is made up of 15 amino acids. Looked up from germline, CDR1 is SEHNR and CDR2 is FQNEAQ (reference sequence). Trimming cost V 2 bases and J 12 bases; bases outside gene matches: 10. CDR3 in amino acids: CASSLNAGGRGPLHF. The DNA for the CDR3 is TGTGCCAGCAGCTTAAACGCAGGGGGAAGGGGACCCCTCCACTTT.

This clone was detected ten times or more. V and J are TRBV27 and TRBJ1-2; 9 bases align to TRBD1. Germline-derived CDR1 and CDR2 are MNHEY and SMNVEV (reference sequence). The CDR3 spans 14 residues. V lost 4 bases and J lost 4; bases outside the gene matches: 4. The CDR3 nucleotides are TGTGCCAGCAGTTCAACAGGGGGCGCCTATGGCTACACCTTC. This encodes CASSSTGGAYGYTF.

CDR3 amino acids: CASSQGGGVAYNEQFF. In nucleotides, the CDR3 is TGTGCCAGCAGCCAAGGGGGCGGGGTGGCTTACAATGAGCAGTTCTTC. This chain joins TRBV12-3 or TRBV12-4 and TRBJ2-1; D perhaps matches TRBD1 (7 bases). V shed 6 bases and J shed 4 bases, with 19 bases lying between them. This CDR3 region has 16 residues.

This clone was seen a handful of times. CDR3 bases: TGTGCCAGCAGTACCCAGCGTCGTCGCACAGATACGCAGTATTTT. It translates to CASSTQRRRTDTQYF. V gene TRBV6-1 combines with J gene TRBJ2-3; D uncertain. The CDR3 runs to 15 residues. In germline, CDR1 is MNHNS, CDR2 SASEGT. The V end was cut by 5 bases, the J end by 1 base, with 13 bases between.

This clone appeared many times. V usage is TRBV10-3 and J usage is TRBJ2-7; 11 bases match TRBD1. J lost 6 bases, V lost 7 bases, and 8 bases had no gene match. The CDR3 length is 14 residues. Germline assignment: CDR1 ENHRY and CDR2 SYGVKD. The CDR3: CAINAGTGGPEQYF. In DNA form, the CDR3 reads TGTGCCATCAATGCCGGGACAGGGGGACCCGAGCAGTACTTC.